The subject of this entry is one T cell receptor beta chain. With 3 bases removed from V and 1 base from J, the gap between germline ends came to 17 bases. Germline values: CDR1 MNHNS, CDR2 SASEGT. This CDR3 region has 17 residues. The entry originates in a study of blood T cell repertoires in COVID-19. Study background: Italy, Spain and the United States were the sources of the convalescent and acute COVID-19 samples. T cells, B-cell-depleted T cells, or PBMCs provided the cDNA or gDNA that served as material.

In the source study's methods: Reference gene primer amplification gave estimated nucleated cell counts. The data were produced by immunoSEQ multiplex PCR, yet TCRdb's version contains in-frame clones alone and is incomplete. That table furnishes V, J and clone size, whereas the DNA furnished D and trimming. The sample includes about 240,000 clones, about 83% seen only once; the top ten take 1.9%. The source of this sequence is a man aged 25 to 40 who had recovered from COVID-19. The sample comprised peripheral blood. J is TRBJ2-3 and V is TRBV6-1, with D possibly being TRBD1 (6 bases). CDR3 sequence (DNA): TGTGCCAGCAGTGAGTTATCTGGGGGCGAGGGCACAGATACGCAGTATTTT. Amino acid sequence: CASSELSGGEGTDTQYF.